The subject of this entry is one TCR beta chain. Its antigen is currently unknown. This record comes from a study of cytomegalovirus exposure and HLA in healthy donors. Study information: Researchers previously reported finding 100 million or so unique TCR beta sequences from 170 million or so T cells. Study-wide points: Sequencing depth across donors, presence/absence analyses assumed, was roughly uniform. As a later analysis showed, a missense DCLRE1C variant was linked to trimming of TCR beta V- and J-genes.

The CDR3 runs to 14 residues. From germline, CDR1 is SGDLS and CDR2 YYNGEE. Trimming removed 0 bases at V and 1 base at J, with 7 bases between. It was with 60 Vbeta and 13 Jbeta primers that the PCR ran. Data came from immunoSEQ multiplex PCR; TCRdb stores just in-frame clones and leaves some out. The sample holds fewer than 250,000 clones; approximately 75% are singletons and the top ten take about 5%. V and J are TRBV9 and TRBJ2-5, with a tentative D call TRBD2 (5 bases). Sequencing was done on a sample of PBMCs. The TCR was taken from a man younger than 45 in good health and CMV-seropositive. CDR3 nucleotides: TGTGCCAGCAGCGTAGCGGGAAGCCAAGAGACCCAGTACTTC. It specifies CASSVAGSQETQYF. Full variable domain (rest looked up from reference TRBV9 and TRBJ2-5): DSGVTQTPKHLITATGQRVTLRCSPRSGDLSVYWYQQSLDQGLQFLIQYYNGEERAKGNILERFSAQQFPDLHSELNLSSLELGDSALYFCASSVAGSQETQYFGPGTRLLVL.